This TCR beta chain derives from a study of blood T cell repertoires in COVID-19. How the authors handled the data: Nucleated cell counts were estimated from reference gene primer amplification. TCRdb's table, derived via immunoSEQ multiplex PCR, lists solely in-frame clones and lacks some. The V and J calls and clone size were taken over from that table, and D and trimming were inferred from the DNA. The repertoire holds just under 350,000 clones, with 87% as singletons. Germline V gene data show CDR1 as SGDLS and CDR2 as YYNGEE. Losses at the gene ends were 4 bases for V and 2 bases for J; bases not matched to a gene: 7. This CDR3 region has 16 residues.

This rearrangement joins TRBV9 to TRBJ2-7; 12 bases are shared with TRBD1. This receptor was taken from a woman aged 50 to 65 with COVID-19, enrolled during active disease. The sequenced sample consisted of peripheral blood. The DNA for the CDR3 is TGTGCCAGCAGCAAAGAGGGACAGGGGGCACCCTACGAGCAGTACTTC. Translating gives CASSKEGQGAPYEQYF.